Below, one T cell receptor beta chain is given with its context. What it binds is unknown. The data are from a study of vaccination effects on CD4 cells after COVID-19. A 10-day culture period preceded the isolation of CD4+ T cells. The vaccine given was either BNT162b2 or mRNA-1273, in two doses. The CDR3 extends over 16 amino acids. Trimming cost V 1 base and J 0 bases, with 7 bases left between them. Germline loops: CDR1 SGHTA, CDR2 FQGNSA. Data came from immunoSEQ multiplex PCR; TCRdb stores just in-frame clones and leaves some out. This sample has about 73,000 clones, with about 73% found just once.

The sequence was obtained from a human donor who received a COVID-19 vaccine. This chain connects TRBV7-2 to TRBJ1-6; D call uncertain. Material: CD4+ T cells from PBMCs cultured without peptide, obtained after COVID-19 vaccination. The CDR3 bases are TGTGCCAGCAGCTTAGAGCCGGACTCCTATAATTCACCCCTCCACTTT. Its protein is CASSLEPDSYNSPLHF.